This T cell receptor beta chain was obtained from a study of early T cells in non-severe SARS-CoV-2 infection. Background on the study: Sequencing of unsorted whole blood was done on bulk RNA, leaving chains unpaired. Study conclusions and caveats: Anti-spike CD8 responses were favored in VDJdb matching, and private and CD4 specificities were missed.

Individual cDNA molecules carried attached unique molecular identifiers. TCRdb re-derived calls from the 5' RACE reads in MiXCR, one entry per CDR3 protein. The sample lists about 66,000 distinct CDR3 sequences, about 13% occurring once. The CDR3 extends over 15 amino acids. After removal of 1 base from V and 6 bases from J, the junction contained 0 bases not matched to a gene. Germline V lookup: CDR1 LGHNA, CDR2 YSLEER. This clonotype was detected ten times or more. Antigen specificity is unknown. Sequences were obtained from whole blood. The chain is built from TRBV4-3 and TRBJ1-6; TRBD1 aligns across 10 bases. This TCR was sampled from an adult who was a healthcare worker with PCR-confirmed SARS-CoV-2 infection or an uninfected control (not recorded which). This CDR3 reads CASSQGTGGNSPLHF. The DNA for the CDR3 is TGCGCCAGCAGCCAAGGGACAGGGGGTAATTCACCCCTCCACTTT.